This section outlines one TCR beta chain sequence together with its context. The sample holds a few counts of this clone. Its antigen remains undetermined. Nothing much larger sits one base from this clone, and base qualities are not available. Libraries were made using the immunoSEQ multiplex PCR assay. For the multiplex PCR, a mixture combining 60 forward primers for TCR Vbeta segments and 13 reverse primers for TCR Jbeta segments was used. The CDR3 region of rearranged TCR beta genes was amplified from genomic DNA with a multiplex PCR assay. Amplified TCR beta libraries were sequenced as 87-base-pair reads on the Illumina HiSeq System. The source study handled its data this way. In a later analysis, 77 million or so unique TCR beta chains were counted across the approximately 640 repertoires, and approximately 9.9 million of these chains were shared by at least two donors. Raw reads were error-corrected and collapsed into unique sequences with a nearest-neighbor algorithm that merged closely related sequences to remove PCR and sequencing errors. CDR3 sequences were aligned to IMGT reference sequences to assign V, D and J gene segments. For a sequence to be retained, a match of at least six nucleotides was required to both a V gene segment and a J gene segment. A rearrangement was called productive if the CDR3 had no stop codons and remained in frame with V and J, and every other rearrangement was called non-productive. CDR3 was defined according to IMGT convention as the region running from the second conserved V-encoded cysteine to the conserved J-encoded phenylalanine. Sequences without an unambiguous match to a single V gene segment were excluded from the earlier analysis of approximately 600 of the donors. In an earlier analysis of approximately 560 of the donors, a V segment was called functional when productive rearrangements were above 56.7%, and segregating when the standard deviation between donors exceeded 5%. To diagnose cytomegalovirus status from the catalog of TCR beta chain sequences, a statistical classification framework was built. A later analysis assigned V and J genes by comparing TCR nucleotide sequences with IMGT/GENE-DB human TR gene sequences. Using the TCRdist pipeline, a later analysis assigned CDR3 sequences along with most-parsimonious VDJ recombination scenarios. In a later analysis, each TCR beta chain was defined by its CDR3 amino acid sequence together with its V-gene family, and reads without a unique V-gene family were excluded. In a later analysis, approximately 640 highly shared, low-generation-probability nucleotide sequences were removed to address suspected cross-contamination and a sequencing artifact. A later analysis calculated a clonal expansion index for each public chain from normalized within-repertoire ranks of inferred template counts. A later analysis computed generation probabilities with a VDJ recombination model fitted to out-of-frame rearrangements, and checked the results against IGoR. A later analysis scored TCR-TCR, TCR-HLA and TCR-CMV co-occurrence with hypergeometric tests, applying a repertoire-size bias correction to TCR pairs. In a later analysis, false discovery rates were estimated by permuting HLA or CMV assignments 20 times. In a later analysis, co-occurring TCRs were grouped using DBSCAN, with TCRdist sequence similarity added in when clustering inside HLA-allele-positive subsets. For co-occurrence clustering, repertoires with fewer than 30,000 or more than 120,000 public chains were excluded, along with roughly 5 repertoires with anomalous nucleotide sharing. As stored in TCRdb, this immuneACCESS dataset retains in-frame rearrangements with V and J assigned. A fraction of the clones does not appear; measured against another copy, unresolved V genes explain less than half of the discrepancy, and the remainder lacks a known reason. The V and J calls and the clone size are those of that table, but D and trimming were determined from the DNA. The sample yields tens of thousands of clones; about 67% were counted once. The ten largest clones capture around 1.9% of the sample.

Trimming leaves V shorter by 8 bases and J shorter by 0 bases, with the junction holding 18 bases beyond the gene matches. CDR1 SQVTM and CDR2 ANQGSEA were looked up in the germline V gene. The CDR3 covers 18 residues, taking in both the cysteine and the phenylalanine. Only the CDR3 portion is preserved as DNA: 54 bases, with reading frame beginning at the first base. The data are from a study of cytomegalovirus exposure and HLA in healthy donors (TCRdb year 2017). Study-wide context: An earlier analysis of some 550 of the donors reported about 250 Gb of sequence data and 120 million or so unique TCR beta sequences from about 200 million T cells. A later analysis re-analyzed previously published TCR beta repertoires from 500 to 700 donors and added high-resolution HLA genotyping to study TCR occurrence patterns. Every repertoire in the discovery cohort had been generated on one and the same sequencing platform. Typing coverage varied by locus: roughly 629-630 donors for A, B, C, DRB1 and DQB1; 522 for DQA1; 600 to 610 for DPA1; some 470 for DPB1. The T cell repertoires of 550 to 850 subjects were profiled by immunosequencing and related to cytomegalovirus serostatus. Rather than using new phenotypic data, the later analysis identified candidate immune exposures from TCR beta sequences and from how often those sequences occurred across donors. Alongside the repertoire data, information on donor age, sex, ethnicity and CMV serostatus was compiled. An early release that covered roughly 600 HLA-typed donors contained approximately 290 gigabases of sequencing data and tens of millions of unique TCR sequences. HLA typing covered class I and class II loci at four-digit resolution. Roughly five DR-DQ haplotypes were handled as single units for association and clustering, since linkage in the cohort was strong. Of the 350 to 450 genotyped donors, roughly 76% were placed in the genetic ancestry cluster associated with self-reported Caucasian donors. To predict cytomegalovirus infection status, the study brought together high-throughput TCR immunosequencing, statistical association of individual TCRs with disease status, and machine learning. The study aimed to test whether signatures of past pathogen exposure could be identified by cataloging public T cell receptors. Besides the first cohort of approximately 710 subjects, a separate validation cohort made up of 90 to 150 different subjects was used. An earlier analysis of roughly 580 of the donors used high-throughput TCR beta sequencing to judge whether each TCR beta V gene segment behaved as functional or pseudogenic. A later genetic analysis used genome-wide SNP genotypes for about 65% of the 666 donors, treating that subset as a discovery cohort. Across approximately 400 genotyped donors of the cohort, an average of approximately 240,000 unique TCR beta nucleotide sequences per donor were sequenced, and 15% to 20% of those sequences were non-productive.

In total, fewer than 750 healthy bone marrow donors made up the cohort. All cohort members were sampled while nominally healthy, although unrecorded immune exposures were likely present. The donor tested CMV seronegative and was one of the 352 seronegative cohort members. A peripheral blood sample was collected from each donor, and TCR beta sequencing was performed on peripheral blood mononuclear cells. Genomic DNA extraction from the blood cell samples was performed with the Qiagen DNeasy Blood Extraction Kit. Results the study describes overall, beyond this receptor: Because counts were too low, seventeen rarely observed V segments, including chromosome 9 orphons, were excluded from the earlier analysis of 587 of the donors. In a later analysis, TCR association rates were found to vary across HLA loci, with the most associated TCRs seen for DRB1 alleles and the fewest for HLA-C alleles. A cluster of highly shared sequence variants was judged likely to be a technical artifact of the sequencing pipeline. Assigning TCR associations to individual alleles was difficult when HLA alleles, especially DR and DQ, strongly co-occurred. A further reported finding was that TCR beta sequences accurately predicted the HLA-A and HLA-B alleles for most subjects in the first cohort. In a later analysis, about 16,000 TCR beta sequences were associated with specific HLA alleles at a false discovery rate of 0.05. According to a later genetic analysis, donors in an Asian-associated ancestry cluster had fewer N-insertions in productive TCRs than the approximately 630-donor mean. Because HLA typing was missing for some donors at each locus, association tests included only the typed subset. This cohort had only TCR beta chains sequenced, and the lack of alpha or paired-chain data limited which features could be detected. Correlated functional status among segregating V segments might be attributable to linkage disequilibrium, but an unknown experimental factor could not be ruled out. Some IMGT-functional V segments, including TRBV6-2 and TRBV6-3, could not be told apart with the 87-base-pair reads, so those segments were excluded. According to a later analysis, parvovirus B19, influenza, CMV and Epstein-Barr virus appeared linked to several top co-occurrence clusters. According to a later analysis, most CMV-associated TCR beta chains appeared to be HLA-restricted, and the HLA associations seemed to be driven largely by CMV exposure. While some public TCRs were present in many individuals, most TCR sequences turned up only very rarely across donors. Broadly in line with IMGT annotations, most TCR beta V segments showed up in productive rearrangements about 87% or about 30% of the time in an earlier analysis of 587 of the donors. V-gene and J-gene trimming of TCR beta chains was associated with a missense DCLRE1C variant in a later genetic analysis, and the association was replicated in an independent cohort. According to the authors, the approach could potentially be generalized to other disease states and immunological phenotypes. The only immune exposure information available for the cohort was CMV serostatus. Cytomegalovirus status was reported to be diagnosed by the classifier with high specificity and sensitivity in both the original and validation cohorts. Presence/absence analyses assumed roughly uniform sequencing depth across donors, an assumption that may not hold. The study listed 164 TCR beta chains as associated with cytomegalovirus. Three of the identified cytomegalovirus-associated TCR beta chains were confirmed in vitro to be specific for cytomegalovirus antigens. Compared with equally common non-associated chains, HLA-associated TCR beta chains in a later analysis were more clonally expanded and had lower generation probabilities.

This TCR came from a man aged 25 to 40 in good health and CMV-seronegative. The sequencing input was PBMCs. The V and J segments used are TRBV29-1 and TRBJ2-1, with 8 bases matching TRBD2. The DNA sequence follows: TGCAGCTTCCCCGGAGGTTTAGCGGGACGAGGCTCCTACAATGAGCAGTTCTTC. Its protein reads: CSFPGGLAGRGSYNEQFF.